The 27 T cell receptor beta chains below were found in one sample sequenced in a study of beta chain features in type 1 diabetes. Study results and caveats: The study found moderately but significantly shorter TCRB CDR3s in all four CD4+ subsets of Type 1 diabetes patients.

Their target antigens are unknown. Reverse transcribing all isolated RNA meant expressed TCRB transcripts were sequenced. The protocol was immunoSEQ multiplex PCR, while the TCRdb copy is restricted to in-frame clones and leaves out a portion. The sample comprises 350,000 to 450,000 clones, roughly 12% of which are singletons, and about 0.01% rests with the top ten. Sequenced sample: naive CD4+ T cells from blood. These TCRs come from a woman aged 18-29 years with type 1 diabetes.

This clone was detected a few times. CDR3 in DNA: TGTGCCTGGAGTAAATTAGCGGGAGTTGAGACCCAGTACTTC. It translates to CAWSKLAGVETQYF. The chain uses TRBV30 and TRBJ2-5, with 9 positions matching TRBD2. The V segment lost 2 bases and the J segment 5 bases; nucleotides outside the gene matches: 6. This CDR3 has 14 amino acids. CDR1 is GTSNPN and CDR2 is SVGIG in the germline V gene (reference sequence).

The sample holds a few counts of this clone. CDR3 sequence reads: CASSGVHEQFF. In DNA, the CDR3 is TGTGCCAGCAGTGGAGTCCATGAGCAGTTCTTC. The chain uses TRBV2 and TRBJ2-1; D is undetermined. CDR3 length: 11 amino acids. The V end lost 4 bases, the J end lost 8 bases, and 6 bases lay between the germline ends. Germline V CDR1 and CDR2: SNHLY, FYNNEI.

This clone showed up just a few times. The rearrangement links TRBV7-9 to TRBJ2-5, with a weak D call TRBD2 (5 bases). The CDR3 contains 11 residues. Trimming shortened V by 8 bases and J by 5 bases, and 9 bases separated the two germline ends. Per the germline V gene, CDR1 is SEHNR and CDR2 is FQNEAQ (reference sequence). Written as DNA, the CDR3 is TGTGCCAGCTCCCAGCGGGAGACCCAGTACTTC. Translation: CASSQRETQYF.

This clone came up a few times. The DNA for the CDR3 is TGTGCCAGCAGTTACTCGGGAGATCGACTGTTTTTT. It encodes CASSYSGDRLFF. The gene calls are TRBV6-5 and TRBJ1-4; D is ambiguous. V was cut by 0 bases and J by 13 bases, with 9 bases left in between. This CDR3 has 12 residues. CDR1 and CDR2 (germline): MNHEY, SVGAGI.

V usage is TRBV18 and J usage is TRBJ1-1; TRBD1 agrees at 7 bases. This CDR3 region has 13 residues. Germline loops: CDR1 KGHSH, CDR2 LQKENI. V dropped 3 bases and J dropped 6; count of bases not matched to a gene: 4. The CDR3 coding sequence is TGTGCCAGCTCACCTCAGGACAGGTCTGAAGCTTTCTTT. It specifies CASSPQDRSEAFF.

The chain has TRBV28 and TRBJ2-7; 8 bases line up with TRBD2. The CDR3 covers 15 residues. J was trimmed by 5 bases and V by 7 bases; bases with no gene match: 13. Germline V CDR1 and CDR2: MDHEN, SYDVKM. The CDR3 protein is CASIPGPAGVHEQYF. In DNA form, the CDR3 reads TGTGCCAGCATCCCCGGCCCAGCGGGAGTCCACGAGCAGTACTTC.

This clone was found a few times. The chain recombines TRBV18 with TRBJ1-4; D remains ambiguous. The CDR3 runs to 15 residues. The V and J ends lost 6 bases and 0 bases respectively, with 11 bases between them. CDR1 and CDR2 from the germline V gene are KGHSH and LQKENI. The chain's CDR3 is CASSINSATNEKLFF. For the CDR3, the DNA is TGTGCCAGCTCTATAAACAGTGCAACTAATGAAAAACTGTTTTTT. The full variable domain, its missing parts supplied by reference TRBV18 and TRBJ1-4, is NAGVMQNPRHLVRRRGQEARLRCSPMKGHSHVYWYRQLPEEGLKFMVYLQKENIIDESGMPKERFSAEFPKEGPSILRIQQVVRGDSAAYFCASSINSATNEKLFFGSGTQLSVL.

This chain connects TRBV2 to TRBJ1-6; no firm D call. The CDR3 is 14 amino acids. Germline V CDR1 and CDR2: SNHLY, FYNNEI. V lost 5 bases, J lost 10 bases, and 15 bases lay in between. CDR3 coding DNA: TGTGCCAGCAGTTGGACGGGAGCTAGCTCACCCCTCCACTTT. Translation: CASSWTGASSPLHF. The entire variable domain, with the rest obtained from reference TRBV2 and TRBJ1-6, is as follows: EPEVTQTPSHQVTQMGQEVILRCVPISNHLYFYWYRQILGQKVEFLVSFYNNEISEKSEIFDDQFSVERPDGSNFTLKIRSTKLEDSAMYFCASSWTGASSPLHFGNGTRLTVT.

The gene calls are TRBV19 and TRBJ1-2; TRBD1 aligns across 7 bases. The CDR3 has 13 residues. V trimming: 6 bases; J trimming: 3 bases; junction bases outside the gene matches: 4. Germline lookup yields CDR1 LNHDA and CDR2 SQIVND (reference sequence). The CDR3 DNA reads TGTGCCAGTAGCCCCAGGGGGGACTATGGCTACACCTTC. It is translated as CASSPRGDYGYTF.

The rearrangement joins TRBV29-1 to TRBJ2-5; maybe TRBD1 (5 bases). Germline assignment: CDR1 SQVTM and CDR2 ANQGSEA. With 5 bases removed from V and 3 bases from J, the gap between germline ends came to 13 bases. This CDR3 is 13 amino acids long. CDR3 nucleotides: TGCAGCGTTCCGACAGTTTTGGAAGAGACCCAGTACTTC. Its translation: CSVPTVLEETQYF.

In this sample, this clone turned up a few times. The V gene is TRBV10-3, the J gene TRBJ2-1; possible D gene TRBD2, 5 bases. Germline V gives CDR1 ENHRY, CDR2 SYGVKD. Trimming took 4 bases from V and 9 from J, leaving 16 bases between them. The CDR3 spans 14 residues. The CDR3 loop reads CAISGSGNPSEQFF. Here the CDR3 DNA reads TGTGCCATCAGTGGATCCGGGAATCCTTCTGAGCAGTTCTTC.

This chain joins TRBV4-3 and TRBJ1-6, with D unclear. This CDR3 is built from 15 residues. Trimming took off 1 base at V and 3 bases at J, with 7 bases between the two ends. Germline loops: CDR1 LGHNA, CDR2 YSLEER. The CDR3 region is CASSQALVYNSPLHF. The CDR3 region has the DNA TGCGCCAGCAGCCAAGCATTAGTCTATAATTCACCCCTCCACTTT.

This sequence joins TRBV9 and TRBJ2-7; D might be TRBD2 (5 bases). Trimming cost V 3 bases and J 1 base, with 8 bases left between them. This CDR3 is 13 amino acids long. CDR1 is SGDLS and CDR2 is YYNGEE in the germline V gene. The CDR3 DNA sequence: TGTGCCAGCAGCGGGACTCCATCCTACGAGCAGTACTTC. Amino acid sequence: CASSGTPSYEQYF.

This chain uses TRBV7-6 with TRBJ2-7; weak D call: TRBD2 (5 bases). This CDR3 comprises 15 residues. Trimming took off 2 bases at V and 9 bases at J, with 20 bases between the two ends. The germline CDR1 and CDR2 sequences are SGHVS and FNYEAQ. The chain's CDR3 is CASSLTEGPSKGQYF. The CDR3 DNA reads as TGTGCCAGCAGCTTAACAGAGGGTCCTTCGAAGGGGCAGTACTTC.

The chain has TRBV2 and TRBJ2-7, with TRBD2 matching over 14 bases. CDR3 length: 15 amino acids. Germline CDR1 reads SNHLY; CDR2 reads FYNNEI. V gave up 2 bases and J gave up 6 bases; unmatched junction bases: 3. The CDR3 here is CASSERGTSGSEQYF. As DNA, the CDR3 is TGTGCCAGCAGTGAACGCGGGACTAGCGGGAGCGAGCAGTACTTC.

This clone was found a few times. The chain uses TRBV7-2 and TRBJ1-6; D is perhaps TRBD1 (5 bases). Germline CDR1 SGHTA, CDR2 FQGNSA. CDR3 length: 15 amino acids. V shed 4 bases and J shed 7 bases, with 14 bases lying between them. CDR3 DNA: TGTGCCAGCAGCTCACAGGCGTCCGCAAATTCACCCCTCCACTTT. Encoded protein: CASSSQASANSPLHF.

This clone was observed a handful of times. This chain joins TRBV15 and TRBJ1-4; 8 bases are shared with TRBD1. The V segment lost 3 bases and the J segment 5 bases; nucleotides outside the gene matches: 11. Germline loops: CDR1 LNHNV, CDR2 YYDKDF (reference sequence). This CDR3 is 17 amino acids long. CDR3 sequence: CATSRPDIRGLNEKLFF. The DNA for the CDR3 is TGTGCCACCAGCAGGCCTGACATCAGGGGGCTAAATGAAAAACTGTTTTTT.

This clone was detected only a few times. The chain's CDR3 is CASSPTGTGSYYGYTF. The CDR3 DNA reads TGTGCCAGCAGCCCTACCGGGACAGGGTCTTACTATGGCTACACCTTC. This rearrangement joins TRBV5-4 to TRBJ1-2; 9 positions agree with TRBD1. The CDR3 runs to 16 residues. Losses at the gene ends were 4 bases for V and 3 bases for J; bases not matched to a gene: 10. Germline CDR1 SGHNT, CDR2 YYREEE (reference sequence). Supplemented by reference TRBV5-4 and TRBJ1-2, the full variable domain reads ETGVTQSPTHLIKTRGQQVTLRCSSQSGHNTVSWYQQALGQGPQFIFQYYREEENGRGNFPPRFSGLQFPNYSSELNVNALELDDSALYLCASSPTGTGSYYGYTFGSGTRLTVV.

Concerning this clone: Other DNA sequences of this sample code for an identical CDR3. The chain combines TRBV5-4 with TRBJ2-7; TRBD1 matches 8 bases. With 0 bases clipped from V and 1 base from J, the junction kept 3 bases outside the gene matches. This CDR3 is built from 15 residues. The germline V gene has CDR1 SGHNT and CDR2 YYREEE (reference sequence). The CDR3 DNA reads as TGTGCCAGCAGCTTGGTCGGACAGGGATCCTACGAGCAGTACTTC. Amino acids: CASSLVGQGSYEQYF.

This clone has only a few counts. The chain joins TRBV2 to TRBJ2-6; D is uncertain. Germline V lookup: CDR1 SNHLY, CDR2 FYNNEI. V lost 4 bases and J 0 bases, leaving 10 bases between the germline ends. This CDR3 is 16 amino acids long. The CDR3 bases are TGTGCCAGCAGTGGGCAACCCATCTCTGGGGCCAACGTCCTGACTTTC. Protein product: CASSGQPISGANVLTF.

CDR3 residues: CAWSESEPYEQFF. DNA of the CDR3: TGTGCCTGGAGTGAGAGCGAACCGTATGAGCAGTTCTTC. The V call is TRBV30, the J call TRBJ2-1; unclear D gene. CDR3 length: 13 residues. With 1 base removed from V and 8 bases from J, the gap between germline ends came to 12 bases. The germline gives CDR1 GTSNPN, CDR2 SVGIG (reference sequence).

In this sample, this clone turned up a few times. The chain recombines TRBV7-8 with TRBJ1-1; the D is unclear. The CDR3 spans 12 residues. Germline lookup yields CDR1 SGHVS and CDR2 FQNEAQ. Trimming cost V 5 bases and J 11 bases, with 15 bases left between them. The CDR3: CASSLHEAGAFF. The CDR3 nucleotides are TGTGCCAGCAGCCTTCACGAAGCGGGGGCTTTCTTT.

This clone was detected only a few times. This rearrangement joins TRBV25-1 to TRBJ1-2, with unresolved D. The CDR3 spans 13 residues. The germline gives CDR1 MGHDK, CDR2 SYGVNS. Trimming cost V 1 base and J 8 bases, with 11 bases left between them. The CDR3 DNA reads as TGTGCCAGCAGTGAATGGGCGGGAAGAGGCTACACCTTC. This codes for CASSEWAGRGYTF.

This chain joins TRBV28 and TRBJ2-7; weak D call: TRBD1 (6 bases). CDR3 length equals 18 residues. Trimming shortened V by 5 bases and J by 2 bases, and 25 bases separated the two germline ends. The germline gives CDR1 MDHEN, CDR2 SYDVKM. This CDR3 reads CASSKGRNQGHLTYEQYF. The CDR3, as DNA: TGTGCCAGCAGTAAGGGAAGGAACCAGGGACACCTAACCTACGAGCAGTACTTC.

V is TRBV9 and J is TRBJ2-2, with D possibly being TRBD1 (6 bases). This CDR3 comprises 15 residues. The V gene's germline CDR1 is SGDLS and CDR2 YYNGEE. V lost 0 bases, J lost 5 bases, and 11 bases lay in between. The CDR3 loop is CASSVAPGVTGELFF. CDR3 nucleotides: TGTGCCAGCAGCGTAGCTCCAGGGGTAACCGGGGAGCTGTTTTTT.

The J gene is TRBJ2-7, the V gene TRBV30, with a possible D match to TRBD1 (6 bases). Germline V gives CDR1 GTSNPN, CDR2 SVGIG (reference sequence). Deletions cut 0 bases from V and 1 base from J, with 10 bases between. The length of the CDR3 is 14 residues. CDR3 sequence (DNA): TGTGCCTGGAGTGTCACAGGGAATTCCTACGAGCAGTACTTC. Translation gives CAWSVTGNSYEQYF.

This clone was detected only a few times. V and J are TRBV5-1 and TRBJ2-2, with TRBD2 as a possible D gene (5 bases). V shed 1 base and J shed 5 bases, with 15 bases lying between them. Germline CDR1 reads SGHRS; CDR2 reads YFSETQ. The CDR3 has 16 amino acids. CDR3 nucleotides: TGCGCCAGCAGCTTGCTGGCCGGATCGGGGACCGGGGAGCTGTTTTTT. This codes for CASSLLAGSGTGELFF.